Below, one TCR beta chain is given with its context. Researchers ran the PCR with 60 Vbeta and 13 Jbeta primers. Repertoires were generated with immunoSEQ multiplex PCR, while TCRdb's copy carries only in-frame clones and drops some. The table has tens of thousands of clones, around 81% seen once. The germline gives CDR1 MNHEY, CDR2 SMNVEV (reference sequence). CDR3 size: 15 residues. V was shortened by 5 bases and J by 2 bases, with 14 bases between the two germline ends. This sample was taken from a study of cytomegalovirus exposure and HLA in healthy donors. Sequenced: PBMCs. The chain carries TRBV27 and TRBJ2-3, with D tentatively TRBD1 (5 bases). This sequence was found in a man over 45 in good health and CMV-seronegative. The CDR3 reads CASSISRGPTDTQYF. The CDR3 DNA sequence: TGTGCCAGCAGTATCAGTAGGGGCCCCACAGATACGCAGTATTTT.